The clone carrying this T cell receptor beta chain has a handful of counts. TCRdb re-analysed the RT-PCR reads in MiXCR, keeping a single row per CDR3 protein. Of about a million distinct CDR3 sequences in the sample, 18% were seen once. This specimen comes from a study of patients and donors after allogeneic stem cell transplantation. CDR3 size: 11 residues. Trimming stripped 8 bases from V and 8 bases from J, with 13 bases between. In germline, CDR1 is SGDLS, CDR2 YYNGEE. The rearrangement uses TRBV9 and TRBJ1-2; no clear D gene. The receptor comes from a human donor who was either an allogeneic HSCT recipient or a stem cell or donor lymphocyte infusion donor (not recorded which). It is not recorded whose cells these are; they may come from a transplant donor. Source material: blood, either unsorted or a sorted T cell fraction (not recorded which). For the CDR3, the DNA is TGTGCCAGTGGCTACGGGAGGGGCTACACCTTC. The encoded protein is CASGYGRGYTF.